Included here is one T cell receptor beta chain sequence, with context. The sample originates from a study of blood T cell repertoires in COVID-19. Overall study context: T cells, B-cell-depleted T cells, or PBMCs provided the cDNA or gDNA that served as material.

This CDR3 has 14 amino acids. The germline V gene encodes CDR1 SGHRS and CDR2 YFSETQ. With 4 bases clipped from V and 3 bases from J, the junction kept 5 bases outside the gene matches. The assay was immunoSEQ multiplex PCR, and TCRdb's table has in-frame clones only and misses some. The top ten clones hold 1.8% of a sample with about 480,000 clones, 85% to 90% of them seen once. Those who participated ranged in age from roughly 18 to 100 years and resided in 24 US areas. Clinical history as reported by participants underpinned cohort assignment. In Cohort 3, a recovered donor had either two negative PCRs, clearance, or symptom resolution.

The sequence derives from a woman aged 40 to 49 who had recovered from COVID-19. This rearrangement joins TRBV5-1 to TRBJ1-2, with 8 nucleotides matching TRBD1. The specimen was PBMCs or T cells enriched from blood (not recorded which). The CDR3 DNA sequence: TGCGCCAGCAGCAGGACAGGGTATGACTATGGCTACACCTTC. Translation: CASSRTGYDYGYTF.